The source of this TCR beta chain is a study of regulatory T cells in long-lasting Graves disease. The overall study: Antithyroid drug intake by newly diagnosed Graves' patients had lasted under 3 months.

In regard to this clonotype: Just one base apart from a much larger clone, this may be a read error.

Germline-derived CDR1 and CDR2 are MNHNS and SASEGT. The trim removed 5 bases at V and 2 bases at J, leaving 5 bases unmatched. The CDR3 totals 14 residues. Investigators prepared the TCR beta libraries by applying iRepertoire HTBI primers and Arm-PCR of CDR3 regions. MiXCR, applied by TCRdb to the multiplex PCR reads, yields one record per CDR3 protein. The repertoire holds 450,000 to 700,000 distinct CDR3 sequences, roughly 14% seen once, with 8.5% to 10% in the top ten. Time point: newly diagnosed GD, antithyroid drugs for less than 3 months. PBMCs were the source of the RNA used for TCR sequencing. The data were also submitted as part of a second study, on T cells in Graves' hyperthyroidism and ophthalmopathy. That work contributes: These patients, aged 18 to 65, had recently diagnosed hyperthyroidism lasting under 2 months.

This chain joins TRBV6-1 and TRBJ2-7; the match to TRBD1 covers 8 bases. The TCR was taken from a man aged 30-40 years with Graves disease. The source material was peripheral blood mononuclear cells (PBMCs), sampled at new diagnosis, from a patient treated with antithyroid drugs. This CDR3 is CASSPRDRTYEQYF. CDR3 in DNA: TGTGCCAGCAGTCCCCGGGACAGGACCTACGAGCAGTACTTC.